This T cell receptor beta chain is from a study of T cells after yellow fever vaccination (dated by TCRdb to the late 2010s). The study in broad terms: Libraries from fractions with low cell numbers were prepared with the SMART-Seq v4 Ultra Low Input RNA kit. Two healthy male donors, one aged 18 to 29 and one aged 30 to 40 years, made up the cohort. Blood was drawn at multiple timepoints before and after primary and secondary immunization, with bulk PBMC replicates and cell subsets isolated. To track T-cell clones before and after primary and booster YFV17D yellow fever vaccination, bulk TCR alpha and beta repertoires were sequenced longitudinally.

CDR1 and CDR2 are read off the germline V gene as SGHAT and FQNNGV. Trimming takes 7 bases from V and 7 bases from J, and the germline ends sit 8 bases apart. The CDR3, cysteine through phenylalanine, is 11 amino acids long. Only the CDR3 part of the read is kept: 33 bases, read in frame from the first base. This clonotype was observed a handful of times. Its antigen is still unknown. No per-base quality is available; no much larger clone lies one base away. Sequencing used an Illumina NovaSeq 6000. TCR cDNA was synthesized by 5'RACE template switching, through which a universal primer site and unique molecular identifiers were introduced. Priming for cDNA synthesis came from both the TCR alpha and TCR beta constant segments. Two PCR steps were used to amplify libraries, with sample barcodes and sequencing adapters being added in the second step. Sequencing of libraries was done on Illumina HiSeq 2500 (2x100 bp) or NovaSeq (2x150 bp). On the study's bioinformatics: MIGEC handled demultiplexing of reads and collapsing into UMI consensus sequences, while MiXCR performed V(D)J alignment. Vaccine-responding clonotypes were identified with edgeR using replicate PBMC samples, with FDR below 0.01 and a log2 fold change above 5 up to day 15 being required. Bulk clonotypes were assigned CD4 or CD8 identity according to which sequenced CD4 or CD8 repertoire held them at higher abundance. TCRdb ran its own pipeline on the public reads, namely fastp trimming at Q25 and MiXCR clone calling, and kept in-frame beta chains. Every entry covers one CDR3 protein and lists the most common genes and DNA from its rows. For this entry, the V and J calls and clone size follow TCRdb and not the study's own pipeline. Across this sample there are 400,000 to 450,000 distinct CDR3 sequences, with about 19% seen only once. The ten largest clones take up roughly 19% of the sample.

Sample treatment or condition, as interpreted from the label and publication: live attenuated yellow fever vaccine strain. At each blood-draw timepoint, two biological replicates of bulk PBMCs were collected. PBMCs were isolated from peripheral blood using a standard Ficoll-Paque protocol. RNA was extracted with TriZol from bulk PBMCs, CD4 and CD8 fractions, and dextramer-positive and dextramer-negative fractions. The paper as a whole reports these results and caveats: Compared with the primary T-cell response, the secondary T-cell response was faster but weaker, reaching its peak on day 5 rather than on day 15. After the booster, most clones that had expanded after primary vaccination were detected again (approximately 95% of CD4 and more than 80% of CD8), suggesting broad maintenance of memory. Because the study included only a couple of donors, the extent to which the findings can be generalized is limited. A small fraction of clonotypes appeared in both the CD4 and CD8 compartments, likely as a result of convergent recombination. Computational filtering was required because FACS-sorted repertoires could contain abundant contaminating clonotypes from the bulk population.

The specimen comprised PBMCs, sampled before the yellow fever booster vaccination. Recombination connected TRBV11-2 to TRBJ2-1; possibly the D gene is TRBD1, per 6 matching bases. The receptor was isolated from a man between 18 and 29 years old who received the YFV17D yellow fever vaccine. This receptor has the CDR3 CASKQGNEQFF. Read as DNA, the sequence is TGTGCCAGCAAACAGGGAAATGAGCAGTTCTTC.